The 20 T cell receptor beta chains in this list originate from one sample, sequenced in a study of post-analysis software for immune sequencing data. Study outcomes and limitations: The five TRBV segments detected at higher frequency in patients than in controls included TRBV5-6, TRBV5-1 and TRBV20-1.

The antigens for these receptors are not known. Unique molecular identifiers were carried by the TCR beta cDNA libraries. TCRdb processed the PCR reads anew with MiXCR; each CDR3 protein has one entry. The table includes roughly 540,000 distinct CDR3 sequences, 34% detected once. Input material: blood. Receptor source: a girl younger than 18 with multiple sclerosis.

J is TRBJ2-2 and V is TRBV7-9; the D gene is possibly TRBD1 (6 bases). This CDR3 has 15 amino acids. V lost 5 bases, J lost 3 bases, and 13 bases lay in between. Germline loops: CDR1 SEHNR, CDR2 FQNEAQ (reference sequence). The CDR3 here is CASSPPGTHTGELFF. CDR3 sequence (DNA): TGTGCCAGCAGCCCGCCCGGGACACACACCGGGGAGCTGTTTTTT.

The gene calls are TRBV25-1 and TRBJ1-6, with 11 bases that match TRBD1. CDR1 and CDR2 from the germline V gene are MGHDK and SYGVNS. Trimming removed 11 bases from V and 10 bases from J; junction bases left unmatched: 7. The CDR3 extends over 13 amino acids. The CDR3 nucleotides read TGTGCCGCTGCGGGACAGGGGGACTCACCCCTCCACTTT. Its translation: CAAAGQGDSPLHF.

The chain couples TRBV12-3 or TRBV12-4 to TRBJ2-5; TRBD2 might be the D (6 bases). The CDR3 spans 15 residues. The V and J ends lost 5 bases and 0 bases respectively, with 13 bases between them. CDR3 sequence (DNA): TGTGCCAGCAGTGGGGAGGCAGGCCACCAAGAGACCCAGTACTTC. This translates into CASSGEAGHQETQYF.

This clonotype was seen only a few times. As DNA, the CDR3 is TGTGCCAGCTCCCCTTGGTGGGGCGACGAGCAGTACTTC. It yields the protein CASSPWWGDEQYF. The chain carries TRBV18 and TRBJ2-5, with D perhaps TRBD1 (5 bases). The J call may not be correct, given that the DNA end is closer to TRBJ2-7. This CDR3 region has 13 residues. Germline V gives CDR1 KGHSH, CDR2 LQKENI.

The chain couples TRBV5-1 to TRBJ1-1; no firm D call. The germline V gene has CDR1 SGHRS and CDR2 YFSETQ. The CDR3 is 15 amino acids. Trimming took 0 bases from V and 7 from J, leaving 16 bases between them. The CDR3 DNA reads as TGCGCCAGCAGCTTGGTCACGGCAGGACGTGGTGAAGCTTTCTTT. The encoded protein is CASSLVTAGRGEAFF.

This clonotype turned up a few times. The rearrangement joins TRBV11-2 to TRBJ2-1, with 11 bases lining up with TRBD2. CDR3 length: 15 amino acids. V was clipped by 1 base and J by 7 bases; unmatched bases: 3. In germline, CDR1 is SGHAT, CDR2 FQNNGV. CDR3 region: CASSLVAGGNNEQFF. The CDR3 DNA is TGTGCCAGCAGCTTAGTAGCGGGGGGGAATAATGAGCAGTTCTTC.

The chain carries TRBV11-2 and TRBJ2-2, with unresolved D. Trimming removed 3 bases at V and 3 bases at J, with 14 bases between. This CDR3 comprises 16 residues. Per germline, CDR1 SGHAT and CDR2 FQNNGV. The CDR3 DNA reads TGTGCCAGCAGCTTTAACAGCCTTACCTACACCGGGGAGCTGTTTTTT. This gives the protein CASSFNSLTYTGELFF.

The chain links TRBV12-3 or TRBV12-4 to TRBJ1-2, with a weak D call TRBD1 (5 bases). Trimming cost V 6 bases and J 8 bases, with 19 bases left between them. CDR3 length equals 14 residues. For the CDR3, the DNA is TGTGCCAGCAGACGCACCACGGGGGTCGGGGGCTACACCTTC. Translated: CASRRTTGVGGYTF.

The sample holds a few counts of this clonotype. The chain employs TRBV7-2 and TRBJ2-1; the D gene is possibly TRBD2 (7 bases). Between the trimmed V and J ends, which lost 6 bases and 5 bases, there was a span of 20 bases. This CDR3 is built from 16 residues. Germline CDR1 and CDR2: SGHTA and FQGNSA. CDR3 coding DNA: TGTGCCAGCAGTCCTCCGGGGTTGCGGGGGCACAATGAGCAGTTCTTC. Translating it yields CASSPPGLRGHNEQFF.

The chain uses TRBV20-1 and TRBJ2-5, with TRBD1 as a possible D gene (6 bases). The better agreement between TRBJ2-7 and the DNA end casts doubt on the J call. Germline values: CDR1 DFQATT, CDR2 SNEGSKA (reference sequence). The CDR3 is 18 amino acids. CDR3 amino acids: CSASPGFLLGAGENEQYF. The CDR3 DNA reads as TGCAGTGCTAGTCCTGGTTTTCTCCTTGGGGCAGGGGAGAACGAGCAGTACTTC.

The table lists this clonotype with a few counts. The chain is built from TRBV12-3 or TRBV12-4 and TRBJ1-2; D remains ambiguous. There are 12 residues in the CDR3. Trimming left V 6 bases short and J 5 bases short, with 10 bases between. CDR3 DNA sequence: TGTGCCAGCAGCCGTACAAGGTATGGCTACACCTTC. Amino acids: CASSRTRYGYTF.

V gene TRBV20-1 combines with J gene TRBJ2-3; D may be TRBD2 (7 bases). Trimming took 0 bases from V and 6 from J, leaving 10 bases between them. The length of the CDR3 is 13 residues. Germline V CDR1 and CDR2: DFQATT, SNEGSKA (reference sequence). CDR3 nucleotides: TGCAGTGCTAGAGATCGGGGGGCGGATACGCAGTATTTT. Amino acid sequence: CSARDRGADTQYF.

This clonotype was observed a handful of times. CDR3: CASSPGTGSYNEQFF. As DNA, the CDR3 is TGTGCCAGCAGTCCGGGGACAGGGTCCTACAATGAGCAGTTCTTC. The genes are TRBV2 and TRBJ2-1, with 9 bases that match TRBD1. Germline V CDR1 and CDR2: SNHLY, FYNNEI. This CDR3 contains 15 residues. Losses at the gene ends were 5 bases for V and 1 base for J; bases not matched to a gene: 3.

This clonotype occurred a few times. The chain joins TRBV5-5 to TRBJ2-2, with a weak D call TRBD2 (5 bases). The germline V and J ends were trimmed by 4 bases and 4 bases, with 11 bases remaining between them. The CDR3 length is 14 residues. From germline, CDR1 is SGHKS and CDR2 YYEKEE (reference sequence). Here the CDR3 reads CASSLRGATGELFF. The CDR3 nucleotides are TGTGCCAGCAGCCTCCGGGGAGCCACCGGGGAGCTGTTTTTT.

V is TRBV21-1 and J is TRBJ2-1; the table names TRBD1, a call not compared with the DNA. TRBV21-1 is noted as a pseudogene. The CDR3 is 13 amino acids. Written as DNA, the CDR3 is TGTGCCAGCACCCTGGAGGTAAACAATGAGCAGTTCTTC. Translating gives CASTLEVNNEQFF.

This chain uses TRBV14 with TRBJ2-3; the D gene could be TRBD1 or TRBD2 (6 bases each). Trimming removed 3 bases at V and 5 bases at J, with 15 bases between. The CDR3 runs to 15 residues. The germline V gene has CDR1 SGHDN and CDR2 FVKESK. The CDR3: CASSQVWGAEDTQYF. The CDR3 DNA sequence: TGTGCCAGCAGCCAGGTATGGGGGGCCGAAGATACGCAGTATTTT. Filled out from reference TRBV14 and TRBJ2-3, the complete variable domain reads EAGVTQFPSHSVIEKGQTVTLRCDPISGHDNLYWYRRVMGKEIKFLLHFVKESKQDESGMPNNRFLAERTGGTYSTLKVQPAELEDSGVYFCASSQVWGAEDTQYFGPGTRLTVL.

This clonotype has only a few counts. The rearrangement uses TRBV20-1 and TRBJ2-7; 9 nucleotides line up with TRBD1. Trimming at V came to 3 bases and at J to 8 bases, leaving 11 bases not matched to a gene. Germline V gene sequence: CDR1 DFQATT, CDR2 SNEGSKA (reference sequence). The CDR3 is 14 amino acids. CDR3 in DNA: TGCAGTGCTAGCAGACCGGGACAGGGTGTTAAGCAGTACTTC. This encodes CSASRPGQGVKQYF.

This clonotype was picked up a small number of times. The chain couples TRBV20-1 to TRBJ2-7; 15 bases are shared with TRBD2. V trimming: 5 bases; J trimming: 2 bases; junction bases outside the gene matches: 13. This CDR3 is built from 18 residues. Per the germline V gene, CDR1 is DFQATT and CDR2 is SNEGSKA (reference sequence). The CDR3 bases are TGCAGTGCTTACGGACTAGCGGGGGGGCCATTAGCTACCTACGAGCAGTACTTC. It yields the protein CSAYGLAGGPLATYEQYF.

The chain joins TRBV29-1 to TRBJ1-1; unclear D gene. The length of the CDR3 is 13 residues. Between the trimmed V and J ends, which lost 2 bases and 1 base, there was a span of 8 bases. Germline assignment: CDR1 SQVTM and CDR2 ANQGSEA. CDR3 DNA sequence: TGCAGCGTTGAAAACGGAGGGAACACTGAAGCTTTCTTT. Residues: CSVENGGNTEAFF.

The V call is TRBV3-1, the J call TRBJ1-6; no clear D. Looked up from germline, CDR1 is LGHDT and CDR2 is YNNKEL (reference sequence). V was cut by 2 bases and J by 4 bases, with 6 bases left in between. The CDR3 totals 14 residues. The CDR3 is CASSQQDYNSPLHF. The CDR3 region has the DNA TGTGCCAGCAGCCAACAGGATTATAATTCACCCCTCCACTTT.